Following are 13 T cell receptor beta chains from one sample sequenced in a study of T-cell memory formation after mild COVID-19. Using its own MiXCR run on the 5' RACE reads, TCRdb lists one record per CDR3 protein. The sample consists of 400,000 to 550,000 distinct CDR3 sequences, 25% of them appearing once. Sequenced material: PBMCs or a T cell subset sorted from them (not recorded which). The receptors come from an adult woman who had mild COVID-19 (a few samples of this study predate the infection). Cell type and time point are not known.

This clonotype came up a few times. The chain recombines TRBV4-3 with TRBJ2-3; TRBD2 agrees at 14 bases. The V segment lost 0 bases and the J segment 3 bases; nucleotides outside the gene matches: 20. CDR1 is LGHNA and CDR2 is YSLEER in the germline V gene. The CDR3 has 23 amino acids. The CDR3 nucleotides are TGCGCCAGCAGCCAAGATTGGTCGCGGCTTTCGGGACTAGCGGGAGTTAAAACAGATACGCAGTATTTT. This gives the protein CASSQDWSRLSGLAGVKTDTQYF.

The V and J genes are TRBV6-5 and TRBJ2-7; 10 bases agree with TRBD1. There are 14 residues in the CDR3. Germline V gene data show CDR1 as MNHEY and CDR2 as SVGAGI. The J segment lost 3 bases and the V segment lost 5 bases, leaving 4 bases of the junction unmatched. This CDR3 is CASSQTGGYYEQYF. The CDR3 DNA reads as TGTGCCAGCAGTCAGACAGGGGGCTACTACGAGCAGTACTTC.

This clonotype was recorded a few times. V gene TRBV7-2 combines with J gene TRBJ1-2; D gene ambiguous. The CDR3 runs to 15 residues. Trimming left V 1 base short and J 0 bases short, with 9 bases between. Germline lookup yields CDR1 SGHTA and CDR2 FQGNSA. CDR3 in DNA: TGTGCCAGCAGCTTAGGACCGATAGCTAACTATGGCTACACCTTC. It translates to CASSLGPIANYGYTF. Full variable domain (remainder filled in from reference TRBV7-2 and TRBJ1-2): GAGVSQSPSNKVTEKGKDVELRCDPISGHTALYWYRQSLGQGLEFLIYFQGNSAPDKSGLPSDRFSAERTGGSVSTLTIQRTQQEDSAVYLCASSLGPIANYGYTFGSGTRLTVV.

The sample holds a few counts of this clonotype. The chain is built from TRBV11-3 and TRBJ2-2; perhaps TRBD1 as D (5 bases). This CDR3 is 13 amino acids long. Germline V lookup: CDR1 SGHNT, CDR2 YENEEA. V shed 0 bases and J shed 11 bases, with 10 bases lying between them. DNA of the CDR3: TGTGCCAGCAGCTTAGATCGAAGGACAGAGCTGTTTTTT. Translation gives CASSLDRRTELFF. Drawing the rest from reference TRBV11-3 and TRBJ2-2, the complete variable domain is EAGVVQSPRYKIIEKKQPVAFWCNPISGHNTLYWYLQNLGQGPELLIRYENEEAVDDSQLPKDRFSAERLKGVDSTLKIQPAELGDSAVYLCASSLDRRTELFFGEGSRLTVL.

This clonotype has just a few counts. The V and J genes are TRBV20-1 and TRBJ1-3, with 7 nucleotides matching TRBD1. CDR3 length: 14 residues. V was pared by 3 bases and J by 4 bases, with 6 bases of the junction left unmatched. Germline CDR1 and CDR2: DFQATT and SNEGSKA (reference sequence). The CDR3 coding sequence is TGCAGTGCTAGTAACAGGGGAGGAGGAAACACCATATATTTT. Translated, it gives CSASNRGGGNTIYF.

This chain joins TRBV2 and TRBJ2-3; no clear D gene. The germline gives CDR1 SNHLY, CDR2 FYNNEI. The CDR3 length is 11 residues. Trimming removed 7 bases at V and 4 bases at J, with 6 bases between. CDR3 region: CASIEADTQYF. CDR3 nucleotide sequence: TGTGCCAGCATAGAGGCAGATACGCAGTATTTT.

This clonotype occurred many times. The gene calls are TRBV5-1 and TRBJ2-3; D is uncertain. CDR1 is SGHRS, CDR2 YFSETQ, per germline. This CDR3 spans 17 amino acids. V lost 0 bases to trimming and J lost 2 bases, with 16 bases between them. CDR3 sequence reads: CASSLAFSGGSTDTQYF. The CDR3 region has the DNA TGCGCCAGCAGCTTGGCATTCTCTGGTGGATCCACAGATACGCAGTATTTT.

The chain uses TRBV7-2 and TRBJ2-5, with D uncertain. Germline CDR1 SGHTA, CDR2 FQGNSA. CDR3 length equals 15 residues. Trimming cost V 2 bases and J 2 bases, with 12 bases left between them. This chain's CDR3 is CASSLRRSLQETQYF. The CDR3 nucleotides are TGTGCCAGCAGCTTAAGGCGGTCCTTACAAGAGACCCAGTACTTC.

The gene calls are TRBV4-2 and TRBJ1-3; D is undetermined. Trimming shortened V by 3 bases and J by 0 bases, and 12 bases separated the two germline ends. The CDR3 spans 16 residues. The germline V gene has CDR1 LGHNA and CDR2 YNFKEQ. The CDR3 bases are TGTGCCAGCAGCCATCAAGGCGACCACTCTGGAAACACCATATATTTT. Its translation: CASSHQGDHSGNTIYF.

Concerning this clonotype itself: The junction does not match germline at one end; this may be a read error. The genes are TRBV5-1 and TRBJ1-3; 9 bases are shared with TRBD1. CDR1 and CDR2 from the germline V gene are SGHRS and YFSETQ. CDR3 length: 16 amino acids. The CDR3 DNA reads as TGCACCAGCAGCCGGGACAGGGCAAGCTCTGGAAACACCATATATTTT. Translated: CTSSRDRASSGNTIYF.

The V call is TRBV20-1, the J call TRBJ2-7, with D possibly matching TRBD1 (5 bases). Germline CDR1 DFQATT, CDR2 SNEGSKA (reference sequence). The length of the CDR3 is 12 residues. V was trimmed by 6 bases and J by 6 bases, leaving 15 bases between them. The DNA of the CDR3 is TGCAGTGCCCTCCGACAGCCCCGCGAGCAGTACTTC. It codes for CSALRQPREQYF.

This chain uses TRBV5-4 with TRBJ2-3, with 8 positions matching TRBD2. The germline gives CDR1 SGHNT, CDR2 YYREEE (reference sequence). The CDR3 covers 16 residues. V lost 0 bases and J lost 2; bases outside the gene matches: 5. The CDR3 region has the DNA TGTGCCAGCAGCTTGGGGACTAGCCGCCTCACAGATACGCAGTATTTT. Amino acid sequence: CASSLGTSRLTDTQYF.

This clonotype has a single count. This chain connects TRBV7-8 to TRBJ2-5; a weak D match, TRBD2 (6 bases). The CDR3 sequence is 14 residues long. The V gene's germline CDR1 is SGHVS and CDR2 FQNEAQ. V was shortened by 5 bases and J by 5 bases, with 15 bases between the two germline ends. This CDR3 is CASSSRDFRETQYF. The CDR3 DNA reads as TGTGCCAGCAGCAGCCGGGACTTCAGGGAGACCCAGTACTTC.